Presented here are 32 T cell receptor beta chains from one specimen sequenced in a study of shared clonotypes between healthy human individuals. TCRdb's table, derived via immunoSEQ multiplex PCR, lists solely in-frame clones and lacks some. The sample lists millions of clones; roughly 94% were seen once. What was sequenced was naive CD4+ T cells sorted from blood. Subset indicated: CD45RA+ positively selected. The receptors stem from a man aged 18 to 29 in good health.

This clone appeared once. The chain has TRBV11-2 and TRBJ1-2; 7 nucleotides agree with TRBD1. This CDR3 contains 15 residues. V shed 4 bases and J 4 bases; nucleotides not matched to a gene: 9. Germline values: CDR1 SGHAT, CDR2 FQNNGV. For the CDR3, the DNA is TGTGCCAGCAGCTCCACAGGGGAGGGTCGCTATGGCTACACCTTC. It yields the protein CASSSTGEGRYGYTF.

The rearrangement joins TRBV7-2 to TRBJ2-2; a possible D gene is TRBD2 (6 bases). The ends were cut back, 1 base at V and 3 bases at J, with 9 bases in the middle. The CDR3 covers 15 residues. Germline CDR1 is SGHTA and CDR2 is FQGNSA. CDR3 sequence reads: CASSLVGLYTGELFF. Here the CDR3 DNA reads TGTGCCAGCAGCTTAGTGGGACTTTACACCGGGGAGCTGTTTTTT.

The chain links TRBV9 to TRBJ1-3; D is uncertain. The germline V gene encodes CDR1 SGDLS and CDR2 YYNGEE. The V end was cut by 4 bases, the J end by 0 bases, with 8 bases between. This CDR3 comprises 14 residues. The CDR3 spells CASSPSYSGNTIYF. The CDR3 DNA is TGTGCCAGCAGCCCATCGTACTCTGGAAACACCATATATTTT.

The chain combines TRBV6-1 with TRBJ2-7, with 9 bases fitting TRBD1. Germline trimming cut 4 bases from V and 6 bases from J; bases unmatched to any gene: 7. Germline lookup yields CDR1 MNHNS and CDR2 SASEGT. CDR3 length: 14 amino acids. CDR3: CASSGQTGGTEQYF. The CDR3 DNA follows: TGTGCCAGCAGTGGTCAGACAGGGGGTACCGAGCAGTACTTC.

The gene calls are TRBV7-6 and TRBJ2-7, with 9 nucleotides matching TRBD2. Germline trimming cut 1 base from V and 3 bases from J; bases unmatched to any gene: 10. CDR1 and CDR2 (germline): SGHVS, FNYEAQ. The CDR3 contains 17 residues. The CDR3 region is CASSLGPLAGRHYEQYF. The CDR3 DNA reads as TGTGCCAGCAGCTTAGGGCCCCTAGCGGGGAGACACTACGAGCAGTACTTC. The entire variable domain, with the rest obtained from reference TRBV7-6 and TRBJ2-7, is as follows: GAGVSQSPRYKVTKRGQDVALRCDPISGHVSLYWYRQALGQGPEFLTYFNYEAQQDKSGLPNDRFSAERPEGSISTLTIQRTEQRDSAMYRCASSLGPLAGRHYEQYFGPGTRLTVT.

The CDR3 reads CASSSGGPSSYEQYF. The CDR3 DNA sequence: TGTGCCAGCAGCTCGGGGGGTCCGAGCTCCTACGAGCAGTACTTC. V and J are TRBV5-4 and TRBJ2-7; 7 bases are shared with TRBD2. This CDR3 has 15 residues. CDR1 is SGHNT and CDR2 is YYREEE in the germline V gene (reference sequence). V was pared by 3 bases and J by 0 bases, with 6 bases of the junction left unmatched.

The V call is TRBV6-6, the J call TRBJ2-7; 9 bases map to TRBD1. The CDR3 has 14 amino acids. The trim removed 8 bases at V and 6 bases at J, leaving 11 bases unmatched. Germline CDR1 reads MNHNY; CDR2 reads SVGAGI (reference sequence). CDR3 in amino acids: CASLRDREYGEQYF. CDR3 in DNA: TGTGCCAGCCTACGGGACAGGGAGTATGGCGAGCAGTACTTC.

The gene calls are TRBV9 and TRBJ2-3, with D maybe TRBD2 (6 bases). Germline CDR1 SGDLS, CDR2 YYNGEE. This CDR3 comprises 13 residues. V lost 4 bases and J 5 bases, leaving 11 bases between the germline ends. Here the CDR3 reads CASSPGTLDTQYF. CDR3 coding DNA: TGTGCCAGCAGCCCGGGGACTCTAGATACGCAGTATTTT.

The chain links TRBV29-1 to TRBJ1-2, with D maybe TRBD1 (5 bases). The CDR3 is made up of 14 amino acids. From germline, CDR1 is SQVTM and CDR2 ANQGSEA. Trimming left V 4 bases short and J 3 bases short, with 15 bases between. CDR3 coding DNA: TGCAGCGTTGGGGACCCCCGTCTAGACTATGGCTACACCTTC. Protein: CSVGDPRLDYGYTF.

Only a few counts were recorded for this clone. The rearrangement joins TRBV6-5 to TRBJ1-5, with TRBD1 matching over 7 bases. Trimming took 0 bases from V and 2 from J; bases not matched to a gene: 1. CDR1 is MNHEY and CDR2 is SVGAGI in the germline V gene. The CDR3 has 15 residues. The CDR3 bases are TGTGCCAGCAGTTACTCGGGACAGCGCAATCAGCCCCAGCATTTT. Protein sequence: CASSYSGQRNQPQHF.

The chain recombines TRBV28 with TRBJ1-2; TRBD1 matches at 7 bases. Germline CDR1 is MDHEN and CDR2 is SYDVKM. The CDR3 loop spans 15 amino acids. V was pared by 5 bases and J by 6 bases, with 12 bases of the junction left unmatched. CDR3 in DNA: TGTGCCAGCAGTACCGGATCACAGGGGAGGAATGGCTACACCTTC. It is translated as CASSTGSQGRNGYTF.

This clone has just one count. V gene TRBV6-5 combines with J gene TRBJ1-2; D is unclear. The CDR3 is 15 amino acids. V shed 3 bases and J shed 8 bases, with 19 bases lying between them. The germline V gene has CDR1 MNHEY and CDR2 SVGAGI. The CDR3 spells CASSYLGRMARGYTF. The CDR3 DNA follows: TGTGCCAGCAGTTATCTGGGCAGGATGGCCCGGGGCTACACCTTC.

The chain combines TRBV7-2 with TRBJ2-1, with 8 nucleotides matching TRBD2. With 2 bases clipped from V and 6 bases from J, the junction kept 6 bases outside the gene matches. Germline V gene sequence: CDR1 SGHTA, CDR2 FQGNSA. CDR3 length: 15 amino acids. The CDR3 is CASSLFSGERNEQFF. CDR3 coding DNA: TGTGCCAGCAGCTTATTTAGCGGGGAGCGCAATGAGCAGTTCTTC.

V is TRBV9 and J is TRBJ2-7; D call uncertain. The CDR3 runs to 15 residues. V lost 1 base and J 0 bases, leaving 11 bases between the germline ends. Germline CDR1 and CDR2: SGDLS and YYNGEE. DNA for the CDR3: TGTGCCAGCAGCGTAATGGACGATAGCTCCTACGAGCAGTACTTC. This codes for CASSVMDDSSYEQYF.

CDR3: CASSLDQITYEQYF. The CDR3 region has the DNA TGTGCCAGCAGCTTAGATCAGATAACCTACGAGCAGTACTTC. The V call is TRBV7-6, the J call TRBJ2-7; D not resolved. The V end lost 1 base, the J end lost 2 bases, and 9 bases lay between the germline ends. The CDR3 has 14 amino acids. The germline V gene has CDR1 SGHVS and CDR2 FNYEAQ. Full variable domain (remainder filled in from reference TRBV7-6 and TRBJ2-7): GAGVSQSPRYKVTKRGQDVALRCDPISGHVSLYWYRQALGQGPEFLTYFNYEAQQDKSGLPNDRFSAERPEGSISTLTIQRTEQRDSAMYRCASSLDQITYEQYFGPGTRLTVT.

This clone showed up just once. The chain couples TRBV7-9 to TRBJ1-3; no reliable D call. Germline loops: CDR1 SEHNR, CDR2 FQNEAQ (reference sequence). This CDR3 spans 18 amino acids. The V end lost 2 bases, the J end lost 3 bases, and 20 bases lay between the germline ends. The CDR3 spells CASSLPTSPTSVGNTIYF. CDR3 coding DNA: TGTGCCAGCAGCTTACCCACCTCCCCAACCTCCGTTGGAAACACCATATATTTT.

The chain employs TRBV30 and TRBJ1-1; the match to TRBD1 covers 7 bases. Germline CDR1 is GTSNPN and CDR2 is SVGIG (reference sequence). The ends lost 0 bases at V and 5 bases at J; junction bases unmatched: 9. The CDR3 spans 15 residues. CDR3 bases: TGTGCCTGGAGTGTGTTGAGGGGGCGGGTAACTGAAGCTTTCTTT. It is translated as CAWSVLRGRVTEAFF.

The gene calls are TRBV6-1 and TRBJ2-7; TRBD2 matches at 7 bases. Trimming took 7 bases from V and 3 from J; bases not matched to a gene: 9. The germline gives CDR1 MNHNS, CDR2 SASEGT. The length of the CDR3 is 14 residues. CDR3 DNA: TGTGCCAGCATCCCTGGGGTAGCGGGCTACGAGCAGTACTTC. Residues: CASIPGVAGYEQYF.

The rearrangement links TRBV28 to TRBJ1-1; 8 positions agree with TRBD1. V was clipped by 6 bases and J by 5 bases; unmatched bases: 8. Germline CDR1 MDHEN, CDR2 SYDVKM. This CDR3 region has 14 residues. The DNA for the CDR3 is TGTGCCAGCAGAAGCCCGAACAGGGGGACTGAAGCTTTCTTT. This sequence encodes CASRSPNRGTEAFF.

The CDR3 bases are TGTGCCAGCAAGAGCGACGCGAACACCGGGGAGCTGTTTTTT. Residues: CASKSDANTGELFF. The genes are TRBV2 and TRBJ2-2; no firm D call. The CDR3 contains 14 residues. CDR1 is SNHLY, CDR2 FYNNEI, per germline. Trimming shortened V by 7 bases and J by 0 bases, and 9 bases separated the two germline ends.

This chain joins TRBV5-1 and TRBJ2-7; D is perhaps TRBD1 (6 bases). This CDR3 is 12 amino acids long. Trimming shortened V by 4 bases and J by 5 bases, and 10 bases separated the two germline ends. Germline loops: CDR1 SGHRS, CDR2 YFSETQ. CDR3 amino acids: CASSVTGNEQYF. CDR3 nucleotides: TGCGCCAGCAGCGTGACAGGCAACGAGCAGTACTTC.

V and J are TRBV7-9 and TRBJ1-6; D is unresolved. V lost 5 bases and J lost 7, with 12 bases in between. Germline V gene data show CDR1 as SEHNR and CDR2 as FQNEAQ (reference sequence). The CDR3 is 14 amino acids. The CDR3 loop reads CASSRGRENSPLHF. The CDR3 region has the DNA TGTGCCAGCAGCCGTGGACGGGAAAATTCACCCCTCCACTTT.

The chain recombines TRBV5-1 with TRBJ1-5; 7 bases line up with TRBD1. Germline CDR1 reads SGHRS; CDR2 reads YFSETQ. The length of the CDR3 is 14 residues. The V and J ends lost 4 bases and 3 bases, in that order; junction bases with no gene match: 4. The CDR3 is CASSTGQNNQPQHF. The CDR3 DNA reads TGCGCCAGCAGCACGGGACAGAACAATCAGCCCCAGCATTTT.

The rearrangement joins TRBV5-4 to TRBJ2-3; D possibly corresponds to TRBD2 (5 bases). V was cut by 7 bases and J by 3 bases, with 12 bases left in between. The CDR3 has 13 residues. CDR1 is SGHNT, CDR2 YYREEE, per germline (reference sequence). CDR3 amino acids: CASGGLATDTQYF. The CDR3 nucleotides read TGTGCCAGCGGCGGACTTGCAACAGATACGCAGTATTTT. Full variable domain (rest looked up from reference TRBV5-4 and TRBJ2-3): ETGVTQSPTHLIKTRGQQVTLRCSSQSGHNTVSWYQQALGQGPQFIFQYYREEENGRGNFPPRFSGLQFPNYSSELNVNALELDDSALYLCASGGLATDTQYFGPGTRLTVL.

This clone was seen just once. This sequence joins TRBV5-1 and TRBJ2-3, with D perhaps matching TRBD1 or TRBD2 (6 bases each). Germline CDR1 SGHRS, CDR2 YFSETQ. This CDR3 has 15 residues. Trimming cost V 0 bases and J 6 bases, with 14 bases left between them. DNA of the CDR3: TGCGCCAGCAGCTTGGCACAGGGAGGCAGGGATACGCAGTATTTT. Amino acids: CASSLAQGGRDTQYF.

The CDR3 nucleotides are TGTGCCAGCAGTGAAATCGATGGGACAGGGGGGTCCTACGAGCAGTACTTC. It yields the protein CASSEIDGTGGSYEQYF. The chain couples TRBV6-1 to TRBJ2-7; 11 nucleotides match TRBD1. After removal of 2 bases from V and 1 base from J, the junction contained 7 bases not matched to a gene. The CDR3 has 17 amino acids. Germline loops: CDR1 MNHNS, CDR2 SASEGT.

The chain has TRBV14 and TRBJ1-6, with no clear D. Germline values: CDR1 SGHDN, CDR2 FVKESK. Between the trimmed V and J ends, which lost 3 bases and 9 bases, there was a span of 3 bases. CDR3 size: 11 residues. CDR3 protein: CASSHGSPLHF. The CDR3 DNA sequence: TGTGCCAGCAGCCACGGTTCACCCCTCCACTTT.

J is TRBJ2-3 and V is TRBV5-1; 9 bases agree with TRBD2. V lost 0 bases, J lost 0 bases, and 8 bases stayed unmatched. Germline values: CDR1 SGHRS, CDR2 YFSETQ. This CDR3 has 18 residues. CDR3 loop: CASSLDRTSGGSTDTQYF. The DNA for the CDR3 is TGCGCCAGCAGCTTGGACAGGACCAGCGGGGGGAGCACAGATACGCAGTATTTT.

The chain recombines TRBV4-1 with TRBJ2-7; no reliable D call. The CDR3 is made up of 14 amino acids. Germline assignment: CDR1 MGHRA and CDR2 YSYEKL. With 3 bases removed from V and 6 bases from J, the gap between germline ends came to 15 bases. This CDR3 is CASSQALGRVEQYF. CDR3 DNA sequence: TGCGCCAGCAGCCAGGCCCTGGGAAGGGTCGAGCAGTACTTC.

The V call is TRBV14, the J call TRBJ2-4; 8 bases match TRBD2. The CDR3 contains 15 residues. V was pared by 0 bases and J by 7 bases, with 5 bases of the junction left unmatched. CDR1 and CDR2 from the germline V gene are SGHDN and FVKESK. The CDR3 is CASSQELAGFNIQYF. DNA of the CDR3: TGTGCCAGCAGCCAAGAATTAGCGGGATTCAACATTCAGTACTTC.

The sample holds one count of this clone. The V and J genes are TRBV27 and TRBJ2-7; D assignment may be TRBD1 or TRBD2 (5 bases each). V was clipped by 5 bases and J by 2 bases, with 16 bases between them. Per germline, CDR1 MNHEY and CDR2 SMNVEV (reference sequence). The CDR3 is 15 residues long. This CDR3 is CASSALGTVTYEQYF. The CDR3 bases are TGTGCCAGCAGTGCCCTCGGGACCGTGACCTACGAGCAGTACTTC.

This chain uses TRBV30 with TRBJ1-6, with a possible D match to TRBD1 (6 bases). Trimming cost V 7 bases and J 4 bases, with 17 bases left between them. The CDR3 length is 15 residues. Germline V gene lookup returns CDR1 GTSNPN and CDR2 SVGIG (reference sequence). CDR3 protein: CALCLDSAYNSPLHF. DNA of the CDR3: TGTGCCTTATGCTTGGACAGCGCTTATAATTCACCCCTCCACTTT.